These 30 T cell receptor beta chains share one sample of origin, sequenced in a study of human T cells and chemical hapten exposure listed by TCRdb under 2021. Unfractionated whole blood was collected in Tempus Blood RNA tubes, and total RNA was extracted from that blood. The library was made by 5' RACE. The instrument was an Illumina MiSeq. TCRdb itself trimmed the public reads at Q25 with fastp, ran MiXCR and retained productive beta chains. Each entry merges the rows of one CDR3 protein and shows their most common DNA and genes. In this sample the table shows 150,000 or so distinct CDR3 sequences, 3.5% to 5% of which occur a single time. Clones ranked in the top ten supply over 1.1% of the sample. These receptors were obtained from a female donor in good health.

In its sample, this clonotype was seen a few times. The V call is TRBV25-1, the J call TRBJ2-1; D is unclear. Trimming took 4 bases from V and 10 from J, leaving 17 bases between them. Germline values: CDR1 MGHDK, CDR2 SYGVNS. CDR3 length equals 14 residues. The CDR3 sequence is CASSVPATIKEQFF. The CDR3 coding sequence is TGTGCCAGCAGTGTCCCGGCCACAATTAAGGAGCAGTTCTTC.

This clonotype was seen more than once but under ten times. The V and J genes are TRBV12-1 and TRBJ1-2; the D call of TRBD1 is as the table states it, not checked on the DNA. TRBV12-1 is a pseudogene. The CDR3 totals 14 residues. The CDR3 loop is CASSSRRGCDGYTF. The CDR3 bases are TGTGCCAGCAGCTCCCGCAGGGGTTGCGATGGCTACACCTTC.

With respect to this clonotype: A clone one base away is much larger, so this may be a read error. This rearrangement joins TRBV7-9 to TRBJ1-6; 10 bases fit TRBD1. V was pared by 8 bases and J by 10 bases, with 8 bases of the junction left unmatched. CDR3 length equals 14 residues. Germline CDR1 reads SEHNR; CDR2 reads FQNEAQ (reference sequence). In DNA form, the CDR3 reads TGTGCCAGCGGCAAGACAGGGGGCGGCTCACCCCTCCACTTT. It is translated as CASGKTGGGSPLHF.

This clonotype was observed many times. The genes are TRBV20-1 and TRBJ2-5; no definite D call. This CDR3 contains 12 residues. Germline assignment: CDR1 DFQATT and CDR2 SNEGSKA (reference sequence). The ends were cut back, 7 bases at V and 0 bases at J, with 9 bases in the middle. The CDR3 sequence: CSVLQNQETQYF. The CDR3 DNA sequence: TGCAGTGTGCTTCAGAACCAAGAGACCCAGTACTTC.

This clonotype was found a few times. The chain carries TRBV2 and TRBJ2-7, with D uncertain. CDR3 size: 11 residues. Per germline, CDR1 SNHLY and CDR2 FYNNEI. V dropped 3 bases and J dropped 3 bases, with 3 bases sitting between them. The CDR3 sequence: CASSDNYEQYF. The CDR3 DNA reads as TGTGCCAGCAGTGACAACTACGAGCAGTACTTC.

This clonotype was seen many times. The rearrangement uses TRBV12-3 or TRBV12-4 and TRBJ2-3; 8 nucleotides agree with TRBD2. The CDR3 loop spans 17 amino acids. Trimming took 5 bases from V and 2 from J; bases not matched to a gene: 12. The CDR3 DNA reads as TGTGCCAGCAGTCCCGGGGGGGCACGAAGTTTCACAGATACGCAGTATTTT. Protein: CASSPGGARSFTDTQYF.

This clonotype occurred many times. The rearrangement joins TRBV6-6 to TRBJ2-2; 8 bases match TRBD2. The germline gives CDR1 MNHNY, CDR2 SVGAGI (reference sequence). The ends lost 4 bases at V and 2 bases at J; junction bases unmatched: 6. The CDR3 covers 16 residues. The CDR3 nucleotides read TGTGCCAGCAGTTTTATAGCGGGACATAACACCGGGGAGCTGTTTTTT. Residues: CASSFIAGHNTGELFF.

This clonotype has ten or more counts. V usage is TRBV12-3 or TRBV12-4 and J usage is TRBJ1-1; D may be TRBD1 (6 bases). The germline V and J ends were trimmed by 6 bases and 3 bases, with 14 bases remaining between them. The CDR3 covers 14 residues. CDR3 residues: CASSKQGLHTEAFF. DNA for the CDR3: TGTGCCAGCAGCAAACAGGGTTTACACACTGAAGCTTTCTTT.

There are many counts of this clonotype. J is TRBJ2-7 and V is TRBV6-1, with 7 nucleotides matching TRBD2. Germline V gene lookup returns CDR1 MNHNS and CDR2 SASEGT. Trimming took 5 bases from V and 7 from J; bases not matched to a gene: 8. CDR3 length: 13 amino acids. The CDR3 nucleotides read TGTGCCAGCAGTTGGACGACGGGGGGTGAGCAGTACTTC. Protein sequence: CASSWTTGGEQYF.

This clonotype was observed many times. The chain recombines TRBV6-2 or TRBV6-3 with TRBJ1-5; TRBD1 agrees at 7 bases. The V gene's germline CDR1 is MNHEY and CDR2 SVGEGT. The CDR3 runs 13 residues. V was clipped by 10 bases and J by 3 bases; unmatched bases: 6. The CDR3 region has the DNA TGTGCCATTTCCAGGGGGAACAATCAGCCCCAGCATTTT. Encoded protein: CAISRGNNQPQHF.

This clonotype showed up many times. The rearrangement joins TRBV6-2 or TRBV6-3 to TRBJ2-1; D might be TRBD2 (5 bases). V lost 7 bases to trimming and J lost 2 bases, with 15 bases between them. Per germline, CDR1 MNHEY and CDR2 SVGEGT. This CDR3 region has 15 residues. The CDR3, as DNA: TGTGCCAGCACCAACGGACTGGAAGCCTACAATGAGCAGTTCTTC. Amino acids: CASTNGLEAYNEQFF.

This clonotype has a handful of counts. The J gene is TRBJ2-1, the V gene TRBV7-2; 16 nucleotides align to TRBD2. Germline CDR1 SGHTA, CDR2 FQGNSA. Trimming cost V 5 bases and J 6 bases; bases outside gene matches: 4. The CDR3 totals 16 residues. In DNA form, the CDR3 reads TGTGCCAGCAGCGGGACTAGCGGGGGGGCGATCAATGAGCAGTTCTTC. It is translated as CASSGTSGGAINEQFF. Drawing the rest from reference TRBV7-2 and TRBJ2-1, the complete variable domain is GAGVSQSPSNKVTEKGKDVELRCDPISGHTALYWYRQSLGQGLEFLIYFQGNSAPDKSGLPSDRFSAERTGGSVSTLTIQRTQQEDSAVYLCASSGTSGGAINEQFFGPGTRLTVL.

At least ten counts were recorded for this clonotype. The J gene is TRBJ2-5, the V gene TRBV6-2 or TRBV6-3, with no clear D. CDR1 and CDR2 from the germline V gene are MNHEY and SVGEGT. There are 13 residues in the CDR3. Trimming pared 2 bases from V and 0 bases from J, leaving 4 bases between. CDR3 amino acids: CASSYDYQETQYF. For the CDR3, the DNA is TGTGCCAGCAGTTACGACTACCAAGAGACCCAGTACTTC.

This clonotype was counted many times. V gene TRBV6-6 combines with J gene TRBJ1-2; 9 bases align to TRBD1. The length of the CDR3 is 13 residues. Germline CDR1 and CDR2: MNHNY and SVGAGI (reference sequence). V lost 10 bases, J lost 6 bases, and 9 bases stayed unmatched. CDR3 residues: CANSPGTGHGYTF. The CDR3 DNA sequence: TGTGCCAACTCTCCCGGGACAGGGCATGGCTACACCTTC.

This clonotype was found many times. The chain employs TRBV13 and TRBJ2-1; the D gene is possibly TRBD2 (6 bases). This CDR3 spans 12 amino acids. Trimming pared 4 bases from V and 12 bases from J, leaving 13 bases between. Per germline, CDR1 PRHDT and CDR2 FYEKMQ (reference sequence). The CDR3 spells CASSSTSSRQFF. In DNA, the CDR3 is TGTGCCAGCAGCTCCACTAGCAGTAGGCAGTTCTTC.

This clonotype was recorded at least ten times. Written as DNA, the CDR3 is TGTGCCAGCAGCAGGGAGGGCTGGAACTATGGCTACACCTTC. It specifies CASSREGWNYGYTF. The rearrangement links TRBV3-1 to TRBJ1-2, with no clear D. CDR3 length: 14 amino acids. The V gene's germline CDR1 is LGHDT and CDR2 YNNKEL (reference sequence). V lost 5 bases and J 2 bases, leaving 12 bases between the germline ends.

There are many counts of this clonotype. The chain's CDR3 is CASSLRRVDTQYF. The CDR3 DNA reads as TGTGCCAGCAGTTTACGACGGGTAGATACGCAGTATTTT. V usage is TRBV12-3 or TRBV12-4 and J usage is TRBJ2-3; D call uncertain. V was shortened by 2 bases and J by 5 bases, with 8 bases between the two germline ends. This CDR3 has 13 amino acids.

This CDR3 reads CATRTEYKDGYTF. The CDR3 nucleotides are TGTGCCACCCGGACAGAATACAAGGATGGCTACACCTTC. The chain recombines TRBV12-3 or TRBV12-4 with TRBJ1-2, with D perhaps TRBD1 (6 bases). With 10 bases removed from V and 6 bases from J, the gap between germline ends came to 18 bases. The CDR3 has 13 amino acids.

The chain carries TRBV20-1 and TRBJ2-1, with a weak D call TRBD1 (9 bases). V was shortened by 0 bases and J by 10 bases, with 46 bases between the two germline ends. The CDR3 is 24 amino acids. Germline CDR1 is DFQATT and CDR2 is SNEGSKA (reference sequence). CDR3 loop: CSARDQTGGSGTGFVGGGYCEQFF. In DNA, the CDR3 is TGCAGTGCTAGAGATCAGACCGGGGGGTCCGGGACAGGGTTCGTAGGCGGGGGGTACTGCGAGCAGTTCTTC.

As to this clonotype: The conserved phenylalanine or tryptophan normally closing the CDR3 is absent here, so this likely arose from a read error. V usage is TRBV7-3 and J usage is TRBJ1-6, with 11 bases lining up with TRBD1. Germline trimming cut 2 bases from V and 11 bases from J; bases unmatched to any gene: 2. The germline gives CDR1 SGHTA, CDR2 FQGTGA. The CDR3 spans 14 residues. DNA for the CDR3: TGTGCCAGCAGCTTAGGGACAGGGGGTGCACCCCTCCACTAT. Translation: CASSLGTGGAPLHY.

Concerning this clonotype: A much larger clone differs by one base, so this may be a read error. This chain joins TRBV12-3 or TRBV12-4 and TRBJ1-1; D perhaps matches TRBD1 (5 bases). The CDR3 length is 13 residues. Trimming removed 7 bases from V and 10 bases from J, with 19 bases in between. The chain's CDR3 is CASTGREGRGAFF. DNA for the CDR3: TGTGCCAGCACCGGAAGGGAGGGACGGGGAGCTTTCTTT.

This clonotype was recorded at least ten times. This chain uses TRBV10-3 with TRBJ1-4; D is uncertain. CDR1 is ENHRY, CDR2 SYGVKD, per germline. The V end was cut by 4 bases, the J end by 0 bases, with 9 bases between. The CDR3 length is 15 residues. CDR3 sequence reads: CAISGSAPTNEKLFF. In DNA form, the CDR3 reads TGTGCCATCAGTGGTTCGGCCCCAACTAATGAAAAACTGTTTTTT.

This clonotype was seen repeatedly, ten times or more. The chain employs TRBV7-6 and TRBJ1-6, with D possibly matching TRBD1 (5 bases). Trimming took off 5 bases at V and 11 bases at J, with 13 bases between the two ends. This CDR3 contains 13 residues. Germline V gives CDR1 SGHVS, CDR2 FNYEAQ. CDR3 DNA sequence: TGTGCCAGCAGCCCCGGGGGATACACACCCCTCCACTTT. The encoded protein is CASSPGGYTPLHF.

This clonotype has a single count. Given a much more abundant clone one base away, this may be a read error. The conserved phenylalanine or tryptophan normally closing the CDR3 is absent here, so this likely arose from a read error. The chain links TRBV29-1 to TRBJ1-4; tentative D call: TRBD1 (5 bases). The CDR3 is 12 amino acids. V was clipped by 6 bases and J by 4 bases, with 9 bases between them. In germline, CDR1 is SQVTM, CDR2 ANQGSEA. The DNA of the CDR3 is TGCAGCGTGACAGCTAATAATGAAAAACTGTTTTCT. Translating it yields CSVTANNEKLFS.

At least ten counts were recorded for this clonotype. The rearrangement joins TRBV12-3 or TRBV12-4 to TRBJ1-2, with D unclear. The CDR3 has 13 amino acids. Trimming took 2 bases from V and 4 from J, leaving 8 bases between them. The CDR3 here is CASSLSESYGYTF. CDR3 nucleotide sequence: TGTGCCAGCAGTTTATCAGAGAGCTATGGCTACACCTTC.

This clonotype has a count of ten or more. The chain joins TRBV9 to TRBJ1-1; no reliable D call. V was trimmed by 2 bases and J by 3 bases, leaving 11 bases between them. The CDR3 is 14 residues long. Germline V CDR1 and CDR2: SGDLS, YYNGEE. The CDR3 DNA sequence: TGTGCCAGCAGCGTTGAAAGGCAAGACACTGAAGCTTTCTTT. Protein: CASSVERQDTEAFF.

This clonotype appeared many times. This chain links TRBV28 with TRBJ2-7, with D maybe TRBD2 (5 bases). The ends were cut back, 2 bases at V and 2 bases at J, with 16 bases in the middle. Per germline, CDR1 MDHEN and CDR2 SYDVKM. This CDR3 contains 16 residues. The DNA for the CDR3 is TGTGCCAGCAGTTTACGGGGTTTCAAACCTACCTACGAGCAGTACTTC. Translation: CASSLRGFKPTYEQYF.

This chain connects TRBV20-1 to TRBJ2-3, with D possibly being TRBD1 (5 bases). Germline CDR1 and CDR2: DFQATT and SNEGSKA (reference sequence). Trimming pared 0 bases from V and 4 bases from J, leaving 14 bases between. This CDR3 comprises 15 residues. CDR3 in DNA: TGCAGTGCTAGAGATCCCAGGGTTGAGGCAGATACGCAGTATTTT. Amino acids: CSARDPRVEADTQYF.

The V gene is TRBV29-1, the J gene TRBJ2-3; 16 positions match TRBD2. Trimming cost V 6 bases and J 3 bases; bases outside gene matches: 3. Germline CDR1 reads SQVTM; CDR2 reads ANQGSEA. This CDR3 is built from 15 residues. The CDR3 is CSVGTSGGGTDTQYF. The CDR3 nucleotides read TGCAGCGTGGGGACTAGCGGGGGGGGGACAGATACGCAGTATTTT.

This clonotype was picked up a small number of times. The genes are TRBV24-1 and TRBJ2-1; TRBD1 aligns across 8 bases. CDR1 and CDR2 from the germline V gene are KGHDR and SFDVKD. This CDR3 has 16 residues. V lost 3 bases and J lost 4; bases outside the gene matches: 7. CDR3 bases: TGTGCCACCAGTGATCCTACAGGGGGTGGATACAATGAGCAGTTCTTC. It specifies CATSDPTGGGYNEQFF.